This T cell receptor beta chain was observed in a study of blood T cell repertoires in COVID-19. Study at large: COVID-19 samples, acute and convalescent, were from the United States, Italy and Spain. The cDNA or gDNA used as material had been derived from T cells, B-cell-depleted T cells, or PBMCs.

Germline-derived CDR1 and CDR2 are SGHRS and YFSETQ. The CDR3 has 14 amino acids. Trimming took 4 bases from V and 2 from J; bases not matched to a gene: 4. The protocol was immunoSEQ multiplex PCR, while the TCRdb copy is restricted to in-frame clones and leaves out a portion. The sample includes nearly 250,000 clones, more than 70% seen only once; the top ten take roughly 2%. Individuals drawn from approximately 22 US areas were about 18 to 95 years old. Recovery meant two consecutive negative NP/OP PCR tests, professional clearance, or resolved symptoms. This chain uses TRBV5-1 with TRBJ2-7; 9 positions agree with TRBD1. The receptor was derived from a woman aged 45-65 years who had recovered from COVID-19. The sequenced sample was PBMCs or T cells enriched from blood (not recorded which). The CDR3 DNA follows: TGCGCCAGCAGCCCCAGACAGGGGGCCTACGAGCAGTACTTC. Its translation: CASSPRQGAYEQYF.